This T cell receptor (beta chain) was documented in a study of cytomegalovirus exposure and HLA in healthy donors. Study results and limitations: Researchers catalogued approximately 170 TCR beta chains as cytomegalovirus-associated. In vitro assays verified that a few CMV-associated chains recognized CMV antigens specifically. First-cohort TCR clusters tended to co-occur in the 120 or so validation repertoires, a later analysis found. High specificity and sensitivity for cytomegalovirus status were reported for the classifier.

Repertoires were generated with immunoSEQ multiplex PCR, while TCRdb's copy carries only in-frame clones and drops some. The table records fewer than 120,000 clones, approximately 88% of them present only once. Germline lookup yields CDR1 MNHEY and CDR2 SMNVEV (reference sequence). This CDR3 region has 18 residues. The J segment lost 1 base and the V segment lost 6 bases, leaving 13 bases of the junction unmatched. A remark on this clone: Its specificity is not known.

The specimen was PBMCs. The chain uses TRBV27 and TRBJ2-2; TRBD2 matches at 8 bases. The source of this sequence is a woman aged 25-40 years in good health and CMV-seropositive. The chain's CDR3 is CASSGLSAGGLNTGELFF. DNA of the CDR3: TGTGCCAGCAGCGGGTTGTCGGCGGGGGGATTGAACACCGGGGAGCTGTTTTTT.